These T cell receptor beta chains were read from a single sample in a study of tumor-infiltrating lymphocytes in primary liver carcinoma. Each CDR3 protein is one row after TCRdb ran MiXCR on the multiplex PCR reads. There are about 180,000 distinct CDR3 sequences in the sample; 50% to 75% occur only once, and 70% to 80% lies in the top ten. Specimen: peripheral blood. These receptors were obtained from a man aged 40-55 years with primary liver carcinoma and hepatitis B virus infection. CDR3s include the opening cysteine and the closing phenylalanine or tryptophan. Each record gives: CDR3 length, J gene, V gene, D gene, clone size, CDR3 DNA, CDR3 protein. The D gene is left open where the match is weak. Size values are once, few and many counts, or a class for expanded clones, and some rows have none.

15,TRBJ2-5,TRBV28,TRBD2,.,TGTGCCAGCACCCTAGAGACTAGCAATCTTAAGACCCAGTACTTC,CASTLETSNLKTQYF
13,TRBJ2-5,TRBV2,.,once,TGTGCCAGCACAGGACCCTCCCAGGGGACCCAGTACTTC,CASTGPSQGTQYF
14,TRBJ1-2,TRBV10-3,.,few,TGTGCCATCAGTGAGAGAAGGGGGGAAGATGGCTACACCTTC,CAISERRGEDGYTF
14,TRBJ2-1,TRBV11-2,TRBD1,many,TGTGCCAGCAGCTTAGACAGGGGGCGGGATGAGCAGTTCTTC,CASSLDRGRDEQFF
15,TRBJ2-5,TRBV5-1,.,.,TGCGCCAGCAGCTTGGGGGCTAGCTTCCAAGAGACCCAGTACTTC,CASSLGASFQETQYF
16,TRBJ2-1,TRBV29-1,.,few,TGCAGCGTTGCGGCTAGCCTGGGCTGGACCTACAATGAGCAGTTCTTC,CSVAASLGWTYNEQFF
18,TRBJ2-2,TRBV25-1,.,.,TGTGCCAGCAGTGAATACAGTGACGGGCGACTTAACACCGGGGAGCTGTTTTTT,CASSEYSDGRLNTGELFF
14,TRBJ1-2,TRBV11-2,.,.,TGTGCCAGCAGCTTAACCGACGGGGCCTATGGCTACACCTTC,CASSLTDGAYGYTF
14,TRBJ2-5,TRBV30,TRBD2,.,TGTGCCTGGAGTTCTAGCGGGAGAGAAGAGACCCAGTACTTC,CAWSSSGREETQYF
17,TRBJ2-1,TRBV4-1,TRBD2,.,TGCACCAGCACCCAAGGCCTAGCGGAGAGCTCCTACAATGAGCAGTTCTTC,CTSTQGLAESSYNEQFF
13,TRBJ1-6,TRBV25-1,.,.,TGTGCCAGCAGTGAGATCGTTAATTCACCCCTCCACTTT,CASSEIVNSPLHF
16,TRBJ2-3,TRBV11-2,TRBD2,once,TGTGCCAGCAGCTTAGAGGTTAACGGGGGGACAGATACGCAGTATTTT,CASSLEVNGGTDTQYF
15,TRBJ2-4,TRBV11-2,.,.,TGTGCCAGCAGCTCGGGGACCCTAGCCAAAAACATTCAGTACTTC,CASSSGTLAKNIQYF
12,TRBJ2-2,TRBV6-1,.,.,TGTGCCAGCAGCGAGTTTACCGGGGAGCTGTTTTTT,CASSEFTGELFF
14,TRBJ2-7,TRBV10-1,.,few,TGCGCCAGCAGTGAGTCGACGGGGTCCTACGAGCAGTACTTC,CASSESTGSYEQYF
18,TRBJ2-3,TRBV5-6,.,once,TGTGCCAGCAGCCAAGGAGGGGCAGACATTCGGCGAATAGATACGCAGTATTTT,CASSQGGADIRRIDTQYF
16,TRBJ2-7,TRBV11-2,.,.,TGTGCCAACAACCATGGGGGGGTACAGGGGTCCTACGAGCAGTACTTC,CANNHGGVQGSYEQYF
19,TRBJ2-1,TRBV11-3,TRBD2,many,TGTGCCAGCAGCTTAGATCTCTATGCGGGAGGGCTGGTCTACAATGAGCAGTTCTTC,CASSLDLYAGGLVYNEQFF
14,TRBJ2-7,TRBV29-1,.,.,TGCAGCGGAATCGGCAGGGGTCCCTCCTACGAGCAGTACTTC,CSGIGRGPSYEQYF
13,TRBJ2-2,TRBV11-2,.,many,TGTGCCAGCAGCTCACGACTGTCCGGGGAGCTGTTTTTT,CASSSRLSGELFF
14,TRBJ2-7,TRBV6-5,TRBD1,few,TGTGCCAGCAGACCGGGACAGGTTCTATCCGAGCAGTACTTC,CASRPGQVLSEQYF
12,TRBJ2-1,TRBV6-5,TRBD2,once,TGTGCCGGCAGTCCTACGGGGGGAGAGCAGTTCTTC,CAGSPTGGEQFF
13,TRBJ1-2,TRBV6-5,.,.,TGTGCCAGCAGTAAAGACAGGCGTTATGGCTACACATTC,CASSKDRRYGYTF
14,TRBJ1-2,TRBV5-1,.,once,TGCGCCAGCAGCTTGGCCGGGGCTAACTATGGCTACACCTTC,CASSLAGANYGYTF
15,TRBJ1-5,TRBV30,.,.,TGTGCCTGGAGCCTGTTCGCTCGGGACAATCAGCCCCAGCATTTC,CAWSLFARDNQPQHF
16,TRBJ2-7,TRBV4-1,TRBD2,many,TGCGCCAGCAGCGCGACTAGCGGGACCGGCTCGGGGGAGCAGTACTTC,CASSATSGTGSGEQYF
12,TRBJ2-7,TRBV11-2,TRBD2,.,TGCGCCAGCAGCCTGCGGGACTACGACCAGTACTTC,CASSLRDYDQYF
12,TRBJ1-6,TRBV6-1,.,.,TGTGCCAGCAGTCGGACGCCGGGGCCCCTCCACTTT,CASSRTPGPLHF
15,TRBJ1-4,TRBV10-3,TRBD1,.,TGTGCCATCAGTGGGGGAACAGGGGCTAATGAACAACTGTTTTTT,CAISGGTGANEQLFF
13,TRBJ1-1,TRBV30,.,.,TGTGCCTGGAGTGGAGACGTGGGCACTGAAGCTTTCTTT,CAWSGDVGTEAFF
17,TRBJ1-1,TRBV6-5,TRBD1,.,TGTGCCAGCAGTTACTCCACATCGGGACAGGGGAACACTGAAGCTTTCTTT,CASSYSTSGQGNTEAFF
13,TRBJ1-2,TRBV29-1,.,.,TGCGGCGTTGTGGGCAACGGAGTGGATGGCTACACCTTC,CGVVGNGVDGYTF
13,TRBJ2-1,TRBV2,.,.,TGTGCCAGCAGTGGGTACGGTGGCAATGAGCAGTTCTTC,CASSGYGGNEQFF
17,TRBJ2-5,TRBV4-1,.,.,TGCGCCAGCAGCCAAGATGTGGGAGTGGGGGGTAAAGAGACCCAGTACTTC,CASSQDVGVGGKETQYF
17,TRBJ2-1,TRBV7-9,.,.,TGTGCCAGCAGCTTAGATGGACCCCGGGGCTCCTACGATGAGCAGTTCTTC,CASSLDGPRGSYDEQFF
15,TRBJ2-2,TRBV12-3/TRBV12-4,TRBD2,.,TGTGCCAGCCGCTGGACTAGCGGGAACACCAGGGAGCTGTTTTTT,CASRWTSGNTRELFF
13,TRBJ1-4,TRBV6-1,.,many,TGTGCCAGCAGTTCCGACAGATATGAAAAACTGTTTTTT,CASSSDRYEKLFF
17,TRBJ1-1,TRBV4-1,.,.,TGCGCCAGCAGCCAAGACCCCCCTGCCCTCCTTATCACTGAAGCTTTCTTT,CASSQDPPALLITEAFF
16,TRBJ2-7,TRBV6-6,TRBD2,many,TGTGCCAGCAGGGGACTAGCGGGAGTAGGCTCCTACGAGCAGTACTTC,CASRGLAGVGSYEQYF
14,TRBJ2-5,TRBV5-5,.,.,TGTGCCAGCAACTTATGGGGCAACTCAGAGACCCAGTACTTC,CASNLWGNSETQYF
14,TRBJ2-7,TRBV4-1,TRBD2,few,TGCGCCAGCAGCCTCCGGGAGGCTCCCTACGAGCAGTACTTC,CASSLREAPYEQYF
14,TRBJ2-5,TRBV10-2,TRBD1,.,TGCGCCAGCAGTGCCCCCGGGACAGAAGAGACCCAGTACTTC,CASSAPGTEETQYF
15,TRBJ1-5,TRBV6-1,TRBD1,few,TGTGCCAGCAGTGAAGATAGGACAGGGGGCCAGCCCCAGCATTTT,CASSEDRTGGQPQHF
13,TRBJ2-7,TRBV11-2,TRBD2,many,TGTGCCAGCAGCTTAGGGAGCGGGGTCAGGCAGTACTTC,CASSLGSGVRQYF
16,TRBJ1-3,TRBV6-1,.,few,TGTGCCAGCAGTGAAGCGCTTTCTACTGGGGGAGGCACCATATATTTT,CASSEALSTGGGTIYF
11,TRBJ2-5,TRBV6-2/TRBV6-3,.,few,TGTGCCAGCAGTTACCAAGAGACCCAGTACTTC,CASSYQETQYF
15,TRBJ1-5,TRBV12-3/TRBV12-4,.,.,TGTGCCAGCAGGCCGTACCGGGACAGCAATCAGCCCCAGCATTTT,CASRPYRDSNQPQHF
17,TRBJ2-6,TRBV6-5,.,.,TGTGCCAGCAAAGATTGCAGGTCTTTCTCTGGGGCCAACGTCCTGACTTTC,CASKDCRSFSGANVLTF
18,TRBJ2-2,TRBV5-5,.,few,TGTGCCAGCAGCCCACTCCCTGCGGAGGGACGGAGCACCGGGGAGCTGTTTTTT,CASSPLPAEGRSTGELFF
15,TRBJ2-1,TRBV6-2/TRBV6-3,TRBD2,.,TGTGCCAGCAGCATTTATAGCGGGAGGGCAAATGAGCAGTTCTTC,CASSIYSGRANEQFF
14,TRBJ2-7,TRBV4-1,.,few,TGCGCCAGCAGCCCTGCGGGGACTGGCTACGAGCAGTACTTC,CASSPAGTGYEQYF